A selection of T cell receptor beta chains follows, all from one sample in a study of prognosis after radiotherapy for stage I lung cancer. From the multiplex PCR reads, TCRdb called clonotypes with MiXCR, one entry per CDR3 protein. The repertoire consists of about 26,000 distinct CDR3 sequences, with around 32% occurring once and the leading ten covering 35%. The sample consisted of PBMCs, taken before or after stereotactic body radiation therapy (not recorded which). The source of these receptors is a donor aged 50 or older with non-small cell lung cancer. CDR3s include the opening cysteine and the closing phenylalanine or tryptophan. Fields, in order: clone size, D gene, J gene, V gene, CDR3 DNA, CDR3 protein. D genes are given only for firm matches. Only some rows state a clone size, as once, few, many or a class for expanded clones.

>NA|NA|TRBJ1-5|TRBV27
TGTGCCAGCAGTTTAGTCTTCAATCAGCCCCAGCATTTT
CASSLVFNQPQHF
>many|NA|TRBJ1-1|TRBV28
TGTGCCAGCAAACGGGGCCCTTTTACTGAAGCTTTCTTT
CASKRGPFTEAFF
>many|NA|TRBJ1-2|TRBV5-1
TGCGCCAGCAGCCCTGGGTCGGAAGGCGGTGGCTACACCTTC
CASSPGSEGGGYTF
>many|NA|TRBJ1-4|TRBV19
TGTGCCAGTAGTATGGAAAGAGGGGCGCGGATTAATGAAAAACTGTTTTTT
CASSMERGARINEKLFF
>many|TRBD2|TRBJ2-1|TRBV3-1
TGTGCCAGCAGCCCTCTTGGACTAGCGGGAGGCAATGAGCAGTTCTTC
CASSPLGLAGGNEQFF
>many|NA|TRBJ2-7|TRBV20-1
TGCAGTGCTAGAGACAGGGGAAACTACGAGCAGTACTTC
CSARDRGNYEQYF
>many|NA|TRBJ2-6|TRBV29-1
TGCAGCGCAACAGGGTCTGACTCTGGGGCCAACGTCCTGACTTTC
CSATGSDSGANVLTF
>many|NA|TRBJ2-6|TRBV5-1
TGCGCCAGCAGCTCCGACCCCAGCTCTGGGGCCAACGTCCTGACTTTC
CASSSDPSSGANVLTF
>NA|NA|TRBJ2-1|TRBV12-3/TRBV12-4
TGTGCCAGCAGTTTAGAGTATGAGCAGTTCTTC
CASSLEYEQFF
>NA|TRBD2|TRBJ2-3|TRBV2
TGTGCCAGCAGGCCCGGGGGGGACCTATATACGCAGTATTTT
CASRPGGDLYTQYF
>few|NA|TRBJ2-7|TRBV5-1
TGCGCCAGCAGCTTGGATACGGGCTACGAGCAGTACTTC
CASSLDTGYEQYF
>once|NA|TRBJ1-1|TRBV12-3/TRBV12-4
TGTGCCAGCAGTTTGGGGGGACGGCAGGGGAACACTGAATCTTTCTTT
CASSLGGRQGNTESFF
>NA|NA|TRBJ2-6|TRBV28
TGTGCCAGCAGTTTATGGGCGGTCTCTGGGTCCAACTTCCTGACTTTC
CASSLWAVSGSNFLTF
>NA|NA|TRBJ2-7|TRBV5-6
TGTGCCGGCTCGGATGGCTCGGGCGAGCAGTACTTC
CAGSDGSGEQYF
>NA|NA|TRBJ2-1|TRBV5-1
TGCGCCAGCAGCTTGGAGGCCGGGACAGCACAGACTAGCCAACAGTTCTTC
CASSLEAGTAQTSQQFF
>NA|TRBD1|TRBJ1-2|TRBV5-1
TGCGCCAGCAGCGTAGACAGGGCTGACTATGGCTACACCTTC
CASSVDRADYGYTF
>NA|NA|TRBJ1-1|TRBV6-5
TGTGCCAGCAGTTACCTATCCCAGACCACTGAAGCTTTCTTT
CASSYLSQTTEAFF
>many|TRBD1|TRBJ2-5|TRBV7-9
TGTGCCAGCAGCCCACTTAGAGGGACAGGGGTAGGGACCCAGTACTTC
CASSPLRGTGVGTQYF
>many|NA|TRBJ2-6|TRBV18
TGTGCCAGCTCACCACGGGTGACGCCTGGGGCCAACGTCCTGACTTTC
CASSPRVTPGANVLTF
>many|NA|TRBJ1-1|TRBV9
TGTGCCAGCAGCGTACGGGGCGGGACTGAAGCTTTCTTT
CASSVRGGTEAFF
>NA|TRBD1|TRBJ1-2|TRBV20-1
TGCAGTGCAACTACCGGGACAGGGTCGGCTGGCTACACCTTC
CSATTGTGSAGYTF
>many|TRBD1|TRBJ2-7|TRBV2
TGTGCCAGCGGAACAGGGGCTTCCTACGAGCAGTACTTC
CASGTGASYEQYF
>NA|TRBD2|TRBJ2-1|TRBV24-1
TGTGCCACCAGTGATCTATCTAGCGGGAGATCTGAGCAGTTCTTC
CATSDLSSGRSEQFF
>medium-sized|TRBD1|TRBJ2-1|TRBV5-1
TGCGCCAGCAGCTCCGGACAGGGGCCCCACAATGAGCAGTTCTTC
CASSSGQGPHNEQFF
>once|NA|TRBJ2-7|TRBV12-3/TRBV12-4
TGTGCCAGCAGTTTTGACATGTTGGAGCAGTACTTC
CASSFDMLEQYF
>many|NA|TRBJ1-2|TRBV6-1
TGTGCCAGCAGTGAAGGAGGGAGGGCTTACGGCTACACCTTC
CASSEGGRAYGYTF
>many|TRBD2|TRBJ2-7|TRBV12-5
TGTGCTAGTGGTTTGGTACCCTACAGCGGGGATCCCTACGAGCAGTACTTC
CASGLVPYSGDPYEQYF
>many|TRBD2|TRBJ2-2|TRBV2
TGTGCCAGCAGTATAGCGGGAGCCGCCACCGGGGAGCTGTTTTTT
CASSIAGAATGELFF